This T cell receptor (beta chain) was sequenced during a study of shared clonotypes between healthy human individuals. Profiled with immunoSEQ multiplex PCR; TCRdb holds only in-frame clones, not every one. The profile covers 2 million or so clones, with just under 95% appearing a single time and 0.9% to 1.3% taken by the ten largest. Germline V CDR1 and CDR2: SGDLS, YYNGEE. The CDR3 sequence is 19 residues long. V lost 3 bases to trimming and J lost 0 bases; unmatched junction nucleotides: 11. CD45RO-negative CD8 cells positively selected for CCR7 made up the naive population, which excluded terminally differentiated effector memory CD45RA+ cells.

Sequences were obtained from naive CD8+ T cells sorted from blood. The sequence was collected from a man in his late teens or twenties in good health. The chain recombines TRBV9 with TRBJ1-3, with TRBD1 matching over 11 bases. The CDR3 DNA reads TGTGCCAGCAGCGGAACAGGGGGACAGGGGGTTCACTCTGGAAACACCATATATTTT. It codes for CASSGTGGQGVHSGNTIYF. Complete variable domain (other parts from reference TRBV9 and TRBJ1-3): DSGVTQTPKHLITATGQRVTLRCSPRSGDLSVYWYQQSLDQGLQFLIQYYNGEERAKGNILERFSAQQFPDLHSELNLSSLELGDSALYFCASSGTGGQGVHSGNTIYFGEGSWLTVV.